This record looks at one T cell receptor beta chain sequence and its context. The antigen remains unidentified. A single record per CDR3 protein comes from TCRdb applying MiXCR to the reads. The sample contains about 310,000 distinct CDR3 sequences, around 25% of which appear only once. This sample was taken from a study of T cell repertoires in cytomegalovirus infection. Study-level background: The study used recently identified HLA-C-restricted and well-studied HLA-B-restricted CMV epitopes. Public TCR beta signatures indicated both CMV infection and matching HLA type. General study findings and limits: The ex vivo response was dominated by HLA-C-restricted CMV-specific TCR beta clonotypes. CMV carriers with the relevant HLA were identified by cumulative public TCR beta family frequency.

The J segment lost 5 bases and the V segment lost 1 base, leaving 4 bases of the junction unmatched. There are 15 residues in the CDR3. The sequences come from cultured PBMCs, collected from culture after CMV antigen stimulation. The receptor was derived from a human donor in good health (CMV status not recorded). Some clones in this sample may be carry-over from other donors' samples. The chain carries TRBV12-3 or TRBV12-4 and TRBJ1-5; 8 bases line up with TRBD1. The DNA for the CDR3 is TGTGCCAGCAGTTTAGGTAGGACAGGGTATCAGCCCCAGCATTTT. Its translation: CASSLGRTGYQPQHF.